This TCR beta chain was recorded in a study of blood T cell repertoires in COVID-19. Profiling relied on immunoSEQ multiplex PCR, and the TCRdb table lists in-frame clones only, not all of them. This sample has roughly 93,000 clones, with 87% found just once. The specimen sequenced was peripheral blood. The receptors come from a human donor in a cohort sampled during active COVID-19.

The J gene is TRBJ1-1, the V gene TRBV5-1; D is possibly TRBD1 (5 bases). Trimming pared 0 bases from V and 3 bases from J, leaving 9 bases between. CDR1 and CDR2 (germline): SGHRS, YFSETQ. CDR3 length: 14 residues. The CDR3 DNA is TGCGCCAGCAGCTTGGCCGGAGGGGACACTGAAGCTTTCTTT. Residues: CASSLAGGDTEAFF. The whole variable domain, filled in from reference TRBV5-1 and TRBJ1-1, reads KAGVTQTPRYLIKTRGQQVTLSCSPISGHRSVSWYQQTPGQGLQFLFEYFSETQRNKGNFPGRFSGRQFSNSRSEMNVSTLELGDSALYLCASSLAGGDTEAFFGQGTRLTVV.